This TCR beta chain was sequenced during a study of CD8 T cells in ankylosing spondylitis. CDR1 is SEHNR and CDR2 is FQNEAQ in the germline V gene (reference sequence). The CDR3 totals 16 residues. With 6 bases removed from V and 1 base from J, the gap between germline ends came to 17 bases. This clonotype was recorded many times. Antigen unknown. Libraries of TCR beta came from quantitative 5'-RACE with molecular barcodes. TCRdb reanalysed the 5' RACE reads using MiXCR and keeps one entry per CDR3 protein. Counted here are around 890,000 distinct CDR3 sequences, approximately 12% occurring once; the ten biggest clones make up about 0.5%. Overall study findings and caveats: A motif in TCR beta, a set of under ten highly homologous variants, appeared characteristic of ankylosing spondylitis blood. Past studies reported some motif variants in reactive arthritis synovial fluid and blood.

The sequence was collected from a male donor with ankylosing spondylitis. The V gene is TRBV7-9, the J gene TRBJ2-3; a weak D match, TRBD2 (5 bases). Sequencing was done on a sample of blood, either unsorted or a sorted T cell fraction (not recorded which). The CDR3 is CASSLSAFGGTDTQYF. CDR3 DNA: TGTGCCAGCAGTTTAAGCGCCTTCGGGGGCACAGATACGCAGTATTTT.